This note documents a single T cell receptor (beta chain) sequence. The antigen remains undetermined. The entry originates in a study of CD8+ T cells in alopecia areata. Study results and caveats: Tofacitinib significantly lowered scalp clonality and expanded CD8+ clones among the top 100. There was only one nonresponder, so it was unclear how baseline CD8+ expansion relates to response.

The germline V gene encodes CDR1 SGHNT and CDR2 YENEEA. V gave up 1 base and J gave up 2 bases, with 10 bases separating them. This CDR3 comprises 15 residues. The treatment: oral pan-JAK inhibitor, 5-10 mg twice daily. Obtained from alopecia areata patients were lesional scalp punch biopsies along with peripheral blood. Sequencing templates came from extracted RNA that was reverse transcribed into cDNA. Sequenced by immunoSEQ multiplex PCR; TCRdb stores in-frame clones only, minus some. The data contain approximately 210,000 clones, around 56% of them singletons. The sequence derives from a human donor with alopecia areata. The chain employs TRBV11-3 and TRBJ2-3; maybe TRBD2 (5 bases). This material consisted of CD4+ T cells sorted from blood, taken at week 4, from a patient treated with tofacitinib. The CDR3 sequence is CASSLGGGLTDTQYF. The CDR3 coding sequence is TGTGCCAGCAGCTTAGGCGGCGGGCTCACAGATACGCAGTATTTT.